This entry lists 27 T cell receptor beta chains sequenced from one sample in a study of T-cell memory formation after mild COVID-19. MiXCR, applied by TCRdb to the 5' RACE reads, yields one record per CDR3 protein. Of tens of thousands of distinct CDR3 sequences in the sample, around 6.6% are singletons; the top ten hold 0.79%. The sequencing input was PBMCs or a T cell subset sorted from them (not recorded which). The origin of the receptors is an adult who had mild COVID-19 (a few samples of this study predate the infection). Cell type and time point are not known.

The rearrangement links TRBV4-2 to TRBJ1-1; no reliable D call. Trimming took 2 bases from V and 2 from J, leaving 15 bases between them. The CDR3 covers 16 residues. CDR1 is LGHNA and CDR2 is YNFKEQ in the germline V gene. This CDR3 reads CASSQKVAASNTEAFF. The CDR3 bases are TGTGCCAGCAGCCAAAAGGTGGCAGCCTCTAACACTGAAGCTTTCTTT.

The sample holds many counts of this clonotype. The chain joins TRBV5-1 to TRBJ2-1, with TRBD1 as a possible D gene (6 bases). Germline V gene data show CDR1 as SGHRS and CDR2 as YFSETQ. The CDR3 extends over 16 amino acids. The V gene lost 0 bases and the J gene lost 5 bases, with 15 bases spanning the gap. For the CDR3, the DNA is TGCGCCAGCAGCTTGGCCGTGGGGGCGCTGGACAATGAGCAGTTCTTC. Its translation: CASSLAVGALDNEQFF.

This clonotype was recorded at least ten times. V and J are TRBV5-1 and TRBJ1-3; no clear D gene. Germline lookup yields CDR1 SGHRS and CDR2 YFSETQ. V gave up 5 bases and J gave up 4 bases, with 10 bases separating them. CDR3 size: 13 residues. The CDR3 DNA is TGCGCCAGCAGGACGAGGTCCGGAAACACCATATATTTT. Translated: CASRTRSGNTIYF. Full variable domain (rest looked up from reference TRBV5-1 and TRBJ1-3): KAGVTQTPRYLIKTRGQQVTLSCSPISGHRSVSWYQQTPGQGLQFLFEYFSETQRNKGNFPGRFSGRQFSNSRSEMNVSTLELGDSALYLCASRTRSGNTIYFGEGSWLTVV.

This clonotype was counted at least ten times. The gene calls are TRBV7-7 and TRBJ1-1; the D is unclear. The CDR3 spans 13 residues. Germline CDR1 SSHAT, CDR2 FNYEAQ (reference sequence). Trimming left V 3 bases short and J 2 bases short, with 7 bases between. The CDR3 loop reads CASSLAGNTEAFF. The CDR3 nucleotides read TGTGCCAGCAGCTTGGCGGGCAACACTGAAGCTTTCTTT.

This clonotype came up many times. The chain recombines TRBV10-3 with TRBJ2-3; no clear D gene. The germline CDR1 and CDR2 sequences are ENHRY and SYGVKD. Trimming took off 0 bases at V and 10 bases at J, with 8 bases between the two ends. The CDR3 is 12 amino acids. The CDR3 nucleotides are TGTGCCATCAGTGAGTCCTTGATGGCGCAGTATTTT. Its protein product is CAISESLMAQYF.

V and J are TRBV5-5 and TRBJ2-1; 7 bases align to TRBD2. This CDR3 is 16 amino acids long. Germline V lookup: CDR1 SGHKS, CDR2 YYEKEE (reference sequence). The V segment lost 0 bases and the J segment 0 bases; nucleotides outside the gene matches: 3. Here the CDR3 DNA reads TGTGCCAGCAGCTTGGTGGGCGGGAGCTCCTACAATGAGCAGTTCTTC. It codes for CASSLVGGSSYNEQFF.

This clonotype was recorded at least ten times. V usage is TRBV5-6 and J usage is TRBJ1-5, with TRBD1 matching over 7 bases. CDR3 length: 15 amino acids. CDR1 is SGHDT, CDR2 YYEEEE, per germline. The junction had 11 bases not matched to a gene; V was cut back by 4 bases and J by 7 bases. CDR3 nucleotides: TGTGCCAGCAGCCTCTCTGGACAGGTAGTACAGCCCCAGCATTTT. It encodes CASSLSGQVVQPQHF.

This clonotype was recorded a few times. The chain links TRBV14 to TRBJ2-3; D perhaps matches TRBD1 (5 bases). Trimming left V 3 bases short and J 4 bases short, with 8 bases between. The V gene's germline CDR1 is SGHDN and CDR2 FVKESK. This CDR3 has 13 amino acids. The CDR3 DNA reads TGTGCCAGCAGCCATGGGGCCTCAGATACGCAGTATTTT. Translating gives CASSHGASDTQYF.

This clonotype was recorded at least ten times. The chain combines TRBV5-5 with TRBJ1-1; possibly TRBD1 for D (5 bases). The ends were cut back, 2 bases at V and 5 bases at J, with 10 bases in the middle. This CDR3 comprises 13 residues. The germline CDR1 and CDR2 sequences are SGHKS and YYEKEE (reference sequence). CDR3 region: CASSFGGKTEAFF. The CDR3 DNA sequence: TGTGCCAGCAGCTTTGGGGGGAAGACTGAAGCTTTCTTT.

This clonotype turned up a few times. The chain links TRBV4-1 to TRBJ1-1; D gene unclear. The CDR3 runs to 17 residues. CDR1 MGHRA and CDR2 YSYEKL come from the germline V gene. V lost 0 bases and J lost 4, with 18 bases in between. The chain's CDR3 is CASSQDPGGRRSTEAFF. CDR3 nucleotide sequence: TGCGCCAGCAGCCAAGATCCGGGAGGGAGGCGAAGCACTGAAGCTTTCTTT.

This clonotype was found many times. The J gene is TRBJ2-1, the V gene TRBV5-5; possibly TRBD2 for D (6 bases). This CDR3 is 15 amino acids long. Trimming left V 2 bases short and J 7 bases short, with 16 bases between. Germline CDR1 reads SGHKS; CDR2 reads YYEKEE (reference sequence). The CDR3 reads CASSFMSIRGNEQFF. In DNA form, the CDR3 reads TGTGCCAGCAGCTTCATGTCCATCCGGGGGAATGAGCAGTTCTTC.

In its sample, this clonotype was seen many times. The rearrangement joins TRBV4-1 to TRBJ2-3; TRBD1 might be the D (5 bases). In germline, CDR1 is MGHRA, CDR2 YSYEKL. The V gene lost 2 bases and the J gene lost 3 bases, with 6 bases spanning the gap. The CDR3 extends over 13 amino acids. The CDR3 sequence is CASSQQGTDTQYF. CDR3 DNA sequence: TGCGCCAGCAGCCAACAGGGAACAGATACGCAGTATTTT.

CDR3 nucleotides: TGTGCCAGCAGTGGCACGGCCGGTATGAAGACCCAGTACTTC. Its translation is CASSGTAGMKTQYF. The rearrangement uses TRBV2 and TRBJ2-5; D uncertain. Deletions cut 4 bases from V and 6 bases from J, with 15 bases between. The germline gives CDR1 SNHLY, CDR2 FYNNEI. The CDR3 loop spans 14 amino acids.

The V call is TRBV24-1, the J call TRBJ2-1, with D maybe TRBD1 (5 bases). Germline-derived CDR1 and CDR2 are KGHDR and SFDVKD. The CDR3 extends over 16 amino acids. Deletions cut 2 bases from V and 4 bases from J, with 14 bases between. The CDR3 reads CATSDSTAKDYNEQFF. The CDR3 DNA follows: TGTGCCACCAGTGATTCGACAGCCAAGGATTACAATGAGCAGTTCTTC.

This clonotype was seen at least ten times. CDR3 amino acids: CASSPEGRKAFF. CDR3 nucleotide sequence: TGTGCCAGCAGCCCTGAAGGACGGAAAGCTTTCTTT. The rearrangement uses TRBV7-6 and TRBJ1-1; D gene ambiguous. The V gene lost 5 bases and the J gene lost 9 bases, with 13 bases spanning the gap. Per the germline V gene, CDR1 is SGHVS and CDR2 is FNYEAQ. The CDR3 spans 12 residues.

The chain links TRBV5-4 to TRBJ2-2; no definite D call. The CDR3 has 15 residues. CDR1 SGHNT and CDR2 YYREEE come from the germline V gene (reference sequence). Between the trimmed V and J ends, which lost 2 bases and 1 base, there was a span of 9 bases. The CDR3 spells CASSFRRVNTGELFF. The CDR3 nucleotides are TGTGCCAGCAGCTTCAGAAGGGTGAACACCGGGGAGCTGTTTTTT. Combining the CDR3 with reference TRBV5-4 and TRBJ2-2 gives the whole variable domain ETGVTQSPTHLIKTRGQQVTLRCSSQSGHNTVSWYQQALGQGPQFIFQYYREEENGRGNFPPRFSGLQFPNYSSELNVNALELDDSALYLCASSFRRVNTGELFFGEGSRLTVL.

This clonotype has only a few counts. The chain couples TRBV7-8 to TRBJ2-7, with 9 bases aligning to TRBD2. Trimming removed 1 base from V and 6 bases from J; junction bases left unmatched: 4. CDR3 length equals 14 residues. In germline, CDR1 is SGHVS, CDR2 FQNEAQ. CDR3: CASSLVAGEFEQYF. The CDR3 DNA reads TGTGCCAGCAGCTTAGTAGCGGGAGAATTCGAGCAGTACTTC.

The chain is built from TRBV7-2 and TRBJ1-2; D uncertain. Trimming removed 5 bases from V and 2 bases from J, with 12 bases in between. The germline V gene encodes CDR1 SGHTA and CDR2 FQGNSA. This CDR3 spans 14 amino acids. The CDR3: CASSRLPSNYGYTF. In DNA form, the CDR3 reads TGTGCCAGCAGCCGGCTCCCGTCCAACTATGGCTACACCTTC.

Only a few counts were recorded for this clonotype. V is TRBV5-4 and J is TRBJ2-1, with 8 bases fitting TRBD1. J lost 7 bases, V lost 1 base, and 7 bases had no gene match. Germline V gene sequence: CDR1 SGHNT, CDR2 YYREEE (reference sequence). This CDR3 has 15 amino acids. CDR3 sequence: CASSLPGGNSNEQFF. CDR3 coding DNA: TGTGCCAGCAGCTTGCCAGGGGGCAACTCTAATGAGCAGTTCTTC.

This clonotype was detected ten times or more. The chain employs TRBV27 and TRBJ2-7, with D possibly matching TRBD1 (7 bases). The CDR3 runs 13 residues. Looked up from germline, CDR1 is MNHEY and CDR2 is SMNVEV (reference sequence). The germline V and J ends were trimmed by 2 bases and 3 bases, with 8 bases remaining between them. The CDR3: CASSLQGGYEQYF. The CDR3 nucleotides read TGTGCCAGCAGTTTACAGGGGGGCTACGAGCAGTACTTC.

Ten or more counts support this clonotype. This chain links TRBV7-2 with TRBJ2-1; D gene uncertain. The CDR3 is made up of 13 amino acids. Trimming left V 5 bases short and J 5 bases short, with 10 bases between. Germline CDR1 is SGHTA and CDR2 is FQGNSA. The CDR3 region is CASSTSRDNEQFF. For the CDR3, the DNA is TGTGCCAGCAGCACCTCCAGAGACAATGAGCAGTTCTTC.

This clonotype occurred many times. This chain joins TRBV7-9 and TRBJ2-7, with 9 bases fitting TRBD1. V lost 1 base and J lost 2; bases outside the gene matches: 6. The CDR3 consists of 16 residues. Germline CDR1 reads SEHNR; CDR2 reads FQNEAQ (reference sequence). The CDR3 bases are TGTGCCAGCAGCTTAGGGGGGACAGGGAGGACCTACGAGCAGTACTTC. Translated: CASSLGGTGRTYEQYF.

This clonotype was counted a few times. V and J are TRBV28 and TRBJ1-5; D remains unclear. V dropped 8 bases and J dropped 5 bases, with 10 bases sitting between them. The CDR3 is made up of 12 amino acids. The V gene's germline CDR1 is MDHEN and CDR2 SYDVKM. The CDR3 coding sequence is TGTGCCAGCTGCTTAGCTGATCAGCCCCAGCATTTT. Residues: CASCLADQPQHF. Using reference TRBV28 and TRBJ1-5 for the parts outside the CDR3, the full variable domain is DVKVTQSSRYLVKRTGEKVFLECVQDMDHENMFWYRQDPGLGLRLIYFSYDVKMKEKGDIPEGYSVSREKKERFSLILESASTNQTSMYLCASCLADQPQHFGDGTRLSIL.

The chain has TRBV4-1 and TRBJ2-2, with TRBD1 identical over 12 bases. Germline CDR1 reads MGHRA; CDR2 reads YSYEKL. V lost 3 bases, J lost 7 bases, and 12 bases stayed unmatched. The CDR3 is 18 residues long. The CDR3 sequence: CASSHLTGTGGKGGELFF. The CDR3 nucleotides are TGCGCCAGCAGCCACCTTACGGGGACAGGGGGCAAGGGCGGGGAGCTGTTTTTT.

The J gene is TRBJ1-6, the V gene TRBV10-3; D uncertain. The CDR3 contains 13 residues. Germline loops: CDR1 ENHRY, CDR2 SYGVKD. V lost 8 bases and J 6 bases, leaving 11 bases between the germline ends. CDR3 region: CAIQADPNSPLHF. As DNA, the CDR3 is TGTGCCATCCAGGCGGACCCTAATTCACCCCTCCACTTT.

This chain joins TRBV7-3 and TRBJ1-1; D gene ambiguous. The V end was cut by 3 bases, the J end by 1 base, with 6 bases between. This CDR3 contains 13 residues. Germline V gives CDR1 SGHTA, CDR2 FQGTGA. The CDR3 is CASSFRENTEAFF. CDR3 in DNA: TGTGCCAGCAGCTTCAGAGAGAACACTGAAGCTTTCTTT. Full variable domain (outside the CDR3, taken from reference TRBV7-3 and TRBJ1-1): GAGVSQTPSNKVTEKGKYVELRCDPISGHTALYWYRQSLGQGPEFLIYFQGTGAADDSGLPNDRFFAVRPEGSVSTLKIQRTERGDSAVYLCASSFRENTEAFFGQGTRLTVV.

This clonotype came up a few times. Lacking the conserved final phenylalanine or tryptophan, this CDR3 likely reflects a read error. This chain links TRBV6-2 or TRBV6-3 with TRBJ2-5; D may be TRBD1 (6 bases). Germline V gene sequence: CDR1 MNHEY, CDR2 SVGEGT. The CDR3 totals 14 residues. V dropped 5 bases and J dropped 2 bases, with 12 bases sitting between them. The CDR3: CASSTLQGQETQYC. The CDR3 DNA reads TGTGCCAGCAGTACCCTTCAGGGGCAAGAGACCCAGTACTGC.